This T cell receptor (beta chain) was sequenced for a study of shared clonotypes between healthy human individuals. Profiled with immunoSEQ multiplex PCR; TCRdb holds only in-frame clones, not every one. This table has about 2 million clones, approximately 94% appearing once. In the naive CD8 group, cells lacked CD45RO and were positively selected for CCR7, so terminally differentiated effector memory CD45RA+ cells were left out. The CDR3 contains 13 residues. The V end lost 0 bases, the J end lost 8 bases, and 10 bases lay between the germline ends. Looked up from germline, CDR1 is GTSNPN and CDR2 is SVGIG (reference sequence).

J is TRBJ1-4 and V is TRBV30; D is unresolved. The sample was naive CD8+ T cells sorted from blood. The sequence was obtained from a man between 18 and 35 years old in good health. The CDR3 spells CAWSVLGLEKLFF. CDR3 sequence (DNA): TGTGCCTGGAGTGTACTCGGTCTCGAAAAACTGTTTTTT.